The 2 T cell receptor beta chains below all came from one sample that was sequenced in a study of blood T cell repertoires in COVID-19. Sequencing used immunoSEQ multiplex PCR; TCRdb keeps in-frame clones, though not all of them. The data hold about 59,000 clones, with over 75% observed a single time. The specimen sequenced was peripheral blood. The origin of the receptors is an elderly woman with acute or convalescent COVID-19.

This clone was seen a few times. The chain is built from TRBV7-9 and TRBJ2-1; 11 bases map to TRBD1. Germline CDR1 is SEHNR and CDR2 is FQNEAQ (reference sequence). This CDR3 is 14 amino acids long. Losses at the gene ends were 5 bases for V and 9 bases for J; bases not matched to a gene: 6. The CDR3 loop is CASSPGQGAGEQFF. As DNA, the CDR3 is TGTGCCAGCAGCCCCGGACAGGGGGCGGGTGAGCAGTTCTTC. The variable domain in full, completed from reference TRBV7-9 and TRBJ2-1, reads DTGVSQNPRHKITKRGQNVTFRCDPISEHNRLYWYRQTLGQGPEFLTYFQNEAQLEKSRLLSDRFSAERPKGSFSTLEIQRTEQGDSAMYLCASSPGQGAGEQFFGPGTRLTVL.

The CDR3 DNA reads as TGTGCCAGCAGCTTAGAGGGTGGTCGGGGTCCTAACACTGAAGCTTTCTTT. Residues: CASSLEGGRGPNTEAFF. The rearrangement joins TRBV7-9 to TRBJ1-1; D ambiguous. This CDR3 region has 17 residues. Germline V lookup: CDR1 SEHNR, CDR2 FQNEAQ (reference sequence). V gave up 1 base and J gave up 2 bases, with 17 bases separating them.